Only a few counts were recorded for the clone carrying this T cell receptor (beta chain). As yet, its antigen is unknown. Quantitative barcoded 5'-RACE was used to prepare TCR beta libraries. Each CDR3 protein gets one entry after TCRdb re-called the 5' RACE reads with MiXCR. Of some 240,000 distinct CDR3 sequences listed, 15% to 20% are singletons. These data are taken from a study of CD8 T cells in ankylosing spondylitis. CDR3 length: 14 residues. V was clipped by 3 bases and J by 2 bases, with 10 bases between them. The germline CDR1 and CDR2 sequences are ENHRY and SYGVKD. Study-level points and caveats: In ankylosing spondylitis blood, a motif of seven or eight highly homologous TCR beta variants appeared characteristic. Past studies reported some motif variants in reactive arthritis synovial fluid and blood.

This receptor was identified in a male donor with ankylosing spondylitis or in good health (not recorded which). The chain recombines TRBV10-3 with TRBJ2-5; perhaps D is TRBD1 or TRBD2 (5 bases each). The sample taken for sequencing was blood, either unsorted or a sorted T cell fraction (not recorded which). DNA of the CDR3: TGTGCCATCAGTGATTTGGGGGAGCAAGAGACCCAGTACTTC. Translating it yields CAISDLGEQETQYF.